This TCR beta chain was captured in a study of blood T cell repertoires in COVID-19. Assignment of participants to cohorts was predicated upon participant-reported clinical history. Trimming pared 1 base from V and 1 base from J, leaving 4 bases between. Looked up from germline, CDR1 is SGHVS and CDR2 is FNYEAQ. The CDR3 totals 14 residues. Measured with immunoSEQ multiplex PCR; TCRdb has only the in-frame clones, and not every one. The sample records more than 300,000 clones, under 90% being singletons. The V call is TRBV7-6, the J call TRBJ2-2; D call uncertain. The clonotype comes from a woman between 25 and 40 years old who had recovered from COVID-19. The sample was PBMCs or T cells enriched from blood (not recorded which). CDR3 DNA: TGTGCCAGCAGCTTAGGCGGGAACACCGGGGAGCTGTTTTTT. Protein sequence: CASSLGGNTGELFF.